Listed here is a single TCR beta chain. The data were obtained in a study of blood T cell repertoires in COVID-19. Across the study: COVID-19 samples from acute and convalescent phases originated in the United States, Italy and Spain. Nucleic acid was either cDNA or gDNA, and it came from T cells, B-cell-depleted T cells, or PBMCs.

Germline CDR1 LGHDT, CDR2 YNNKEL (reference sequence). The CDR3 sequence is 14 residues long. Between the trimmed V and J ends, which lost 2 bases and 1 base, there was a span of 8 bases. Per the study methods: The assay estimated nucleated cells by amplifying reference gene primers. Profiling relied on immunoSEQ multiplex PCR, and the TCRdb table lists in-frame clones only, not all of them. V, J and clone size were drawn from that table, and D and trimming were deduced from the DNA. The data contain about 160,000 clones, 81% of them singletons. This receptor was identified in a man between 60 and 75 years old with active or convalescent COVID-19. Specimen: peripheral blood. The genes are TRBV3-1 (or the pseudogene TRBV3-2) and TRBJ1-1; D gene ambiguous. CDR3 in DNA: TGTGCCAGCAGCCAATCTGAGCGGAACACTGAAGCTTTCTTT. Translated, it gives CASSQSERNTEAFF.